This record looks at one T cell receptor beta chain sequence and its context. As yet, its antigen is unknown. This specimen belongs to a study of tumor and adjacent non-tumor tissue in lung cancer. The germline V gene has CDR1 LGHNA and CDR2 YNFKEQ. This CDR3 comprises 16 residues. Trimming stripped 4 bases from V and 1 base from J, with 17 bases between. Study results and caveats: Normal lung showed higher cumulative top 100 clone frequency than tumor. Higher tumor TCR diversity was associated with shorter survival. Significantly higher TCR diversity was found in tumor than normal lung.

No cell sorting was done before RNA was extracted from the tissue. The normal lung tissue was taken more than 3 cm from the tumor edge. Between August and November 2014, newly diagnosed, chemotherapy-naive lung cancer patients underwent thoracic surgery in China. Three rounds of nested PCR, following a modified ARM-PCR protocol, produced the TCRbeta library. In TCRdb, the multiplex PCR reads were re-called with MiXCR into one record per CDR3 protein. The sample carries under 95,000 distinct CDR3 sequences, roughly 80% recorded once. The rearrangement joins TRBV4-2 to TRBJ2-7, with D perhaps matching TRBD2 (7 bases). The TCR comes from a man in his 60s with non-small cell lung cancer. The source material was distant non-tumor lung tissue. CDR3 protein: CASSLDMGGASYEQYF. The CDR3 region has the DNA TGTGCCAGCAGCCTAGATATGGGGGGGGCTTCCTACGAGCAGTACTTC.